This TCR beta chain stems from a study of Ad26.COV2.S vaccination and SARS-CoV-2 variants. Study results and limitations: Following vaccination, spike-specific CD8+ and CD4+ T cell responses reportedly exhibited substantial breadth.

The ends lost 4 bases at V and 5 bases at J; junction bases unmatched: 5. The CDR3 sequence is 14 residues long. CDR1 WNHNN and CDR2 SYGVQD come from the germline V gene (reference sequence). This clone was counted only a few times. What it binds is unknown. The treatment is: over 15 received Ad26.COV2.S at low or high dose, single or two shots; 5 received placebo; per-sample allocation not given. Day 63 following the first vaccine or placebo injection was when the samples were taken. Clones were read by immunoSEQ multiplex PCR, and TCRdb kept only the in-frame ones, dropping some. The sample lists about 350,000 clones; around 83% were seen once.

This chain connects TRBV10-1 to TRBJ2-1, with 7 nucleotides matching TRBD1. The sequence was obtained from a person aged 18-60 years who received the Ad26.COV2.S COVID-19 vaccine or a placebo. Source: peripheral blood, taken in a trial of Ad26.COV2.S vaccine versus placebo. The CDR3 DNA reads as TGCGCCAGCAGTGTCGGGACAGAAGACAATGAGCAGTTCTTC. It codes for CASSVGTEDNEQFF.